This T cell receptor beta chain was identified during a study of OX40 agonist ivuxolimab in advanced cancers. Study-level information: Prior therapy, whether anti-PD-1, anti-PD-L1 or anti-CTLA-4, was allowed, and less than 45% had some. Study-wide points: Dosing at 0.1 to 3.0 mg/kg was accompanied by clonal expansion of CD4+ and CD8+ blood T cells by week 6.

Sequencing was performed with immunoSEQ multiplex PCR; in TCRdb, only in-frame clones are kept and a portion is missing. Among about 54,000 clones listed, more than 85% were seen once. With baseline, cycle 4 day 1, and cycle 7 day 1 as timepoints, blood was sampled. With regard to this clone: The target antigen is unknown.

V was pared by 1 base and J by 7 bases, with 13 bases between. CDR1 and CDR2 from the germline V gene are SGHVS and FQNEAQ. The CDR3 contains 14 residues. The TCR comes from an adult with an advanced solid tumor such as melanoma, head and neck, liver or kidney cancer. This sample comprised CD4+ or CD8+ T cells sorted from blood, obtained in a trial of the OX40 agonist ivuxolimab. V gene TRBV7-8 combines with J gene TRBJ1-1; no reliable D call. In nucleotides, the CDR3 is TGTGCCAGCAGCTTAGTAACGACCGTGGTTGAAGCTTTCTTT. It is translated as CASSLVTTVVEAFF.